These 9 T cell receptor beta chains share one sample of origin, sequenced in a study of blood T cell repertoires in COVID-19. TCRdb keeps only in-frame clones here, not all; method: immunoSEQ multiplex PCR. Among 98,000 or so clones listed, around nine tenths were seen once. Source material: peripheral blood. All receptors derive from a man aged 55 to 69 with COVID-19, enrolled during active disease.

The chain is built from TRBV19 and TRBJ2-1; 9 bases agree with TRBD1. J gave up 8 bases and V 6 bases, and 5 bases lay outside the gene matches. Germline V gene data show CDR1 as LNHDA and CDR2 as SQIVND (reference sequence). This CDR3 comprises 13 residues. CDR3 DNA sequence: TGTGCCAGTAGCGGACAGGGGCTGGATGAGCAGTTCTTC. This encodes CASSGQGLDEQFF.

Only a few counts were recorded for this clone. This CDR3 is CASSSFGLYEQYF. The CDR3 DNA sequence: TGTGCCAGCAGTTCCTTCGGGTTGTACGAGCAGTACTTC. The chain couples TRBV12-3 or TRBV12-4 to TRBJ2-7; D ambiguous. Trimming left V 4 bases short and J 4 bases short, with 11 bases between. The CDR3 runs 13 residues.

Only a few counts were recorded for this clone. The chain is built from TRBV27 and TRBJ1-4, with 9 bases lining up with TRBD1. CDR1 and CDR2 from the germline V gene are MNHEY and SMNVEV (reference sequence). The CDR3 consists of 15 residues. Trimming cost V 5 bases and J 5 bases; bases outside gene matches: 6. CDR3 sequence reads: CASSLGTGRNEKLFF. CDR3 nucleotide sequence: TGTGCCAGCAGTCTCGGGACAGGGCGCAATGAAAAACTGTTTTTT.

This rearrangement joins TRBV28 to TRBJ1-1; 7 positions match TRBD1. V shed 6 bases, J shed 7 bases, and the junction held 11 bases outside the gene matches. The V gene's germline CDR1 is MDHEN and CDR2 SYDVKM. The CDR3 extends over 14 amino acids. CDR3 region: CASSQGDSPDEAFF. Written as DNA, the CDR3 is TGTGCCAGCAGCCAAGGGGACAGTCCCGATGAAGCTTTCTTT.

CDR3: CASRAGGEVYGYTF. The CDR3 bases are TGTGCCAGCAGGGCAGGGGGTGAAGTTTATGGCTACACCTTC. The chain combines TRBV28 with TRBJ1-2, with 7 bases lining up with TRBD1. The length of the CDR3 is 14 residues. CDR1 is MDHEN and CDR2 is SYDVKM in the germline V gene. V was pared by 6 bases and J by 5 bases, with 9 bases of the junction left unmatched.

The CDR3: CASRLNRQGGEAFF. CDR3 nucleotide sequence: TGTGCCAGCCGTCTCAACCGACAGGGAGGTGAAGCTTTCTTT. The V gene is TRBV27, the J gene TRBJ1-1; 7 bases map to TRBD1. CDR1 and CDR2 from the germline V gene are MNHEY and SMNVEV (reference sequence). The CDR3 extends over 14 amino acids. V dropped 8 bases and J dropped 7; count of bases not matched to a gene: 13.

The V gene is TRBV5-4, the J gene TRBJ1-2; perhaps TRBD1 as D (5 bases). Trimming pared 4 bases from V and 6 bases from J, leaving 16 bases between. CDR1 and CDR2 (germline): SGHNT, YYREEE (reference sequence). The CDR3 runs to 14 residues. The CDR3 protein is CASSRQGIHHGYTF. The DNA for the CDR3 is TGTGCCAGCAGCCGCCAGGGCATCCACCATGGCTACACCTTC.

The chain carries TRBV11-2 and TRBJ1-1; no definite D call. The germline V gene encodes CDR1 SGHAT and CDR2 FQNNGV. V dropped 1 base and J dropped 7 bases, with 10 bases sitting between them. The length of the CDR3 is 13 residues. Here the CDR3 reads CASSLAGGNEAFF. The CDR3 bases are TGTGCCAGCAGCTTAGCCGGTGGTAATGAAGCTTTCTTT.

The chain links TRBV27 to TRBJ2-2; possible D gene TRBD2, 6 bases. Trimming stripped 5 bases from V and 0 bases from J, with 16 bases between. The CDR3 totals 17 residues. The V gene's germline CDR1 is MNHEY and CDR2 SMNVEV (reference sequence). CDR3 bases: TGTGCCAGCAGTCCCCTGCTGCGGGGCGCGAACACCGGGGAGCTGTTTTTT. Translated: CASSPLLRGANTGELFF.